Sequencing of this T cell receptor beta chain was carried out in a study of blood T cell repertoires in COVID-19. Study summary: Sources were T cells, B-cell-depleted T cells, or PBMCs; the material itself was cDNA or gDNA.

The CDR3 totals 15 residues. V gave up 1 base and J gave up 6 bases, with 13 bases separating them. Germline CDR1 and CDR2: SGHTA and FQGNSA. Sequenced by immunoSEQ multiplex PCR; TCRdb stores in-frame clones only, minus some. The sample contains about 95,000 clones, approximately 91% of which appear only once. Sequencing used peripheral blood. The clonotype was recovered from a woman in her seventies with acute or convalescent COVID-19. The V gene is TRBV7-2, the J gene TRBJ1-5; D perhaps matches TRBD1 (5 bases). The CDR3 DNA is TGTGCCAGCAGCTTAGAGGGGTACGGATTTCAGCCCCAGCATTTT. Its translation is CASSLEGYGFQPQHF.